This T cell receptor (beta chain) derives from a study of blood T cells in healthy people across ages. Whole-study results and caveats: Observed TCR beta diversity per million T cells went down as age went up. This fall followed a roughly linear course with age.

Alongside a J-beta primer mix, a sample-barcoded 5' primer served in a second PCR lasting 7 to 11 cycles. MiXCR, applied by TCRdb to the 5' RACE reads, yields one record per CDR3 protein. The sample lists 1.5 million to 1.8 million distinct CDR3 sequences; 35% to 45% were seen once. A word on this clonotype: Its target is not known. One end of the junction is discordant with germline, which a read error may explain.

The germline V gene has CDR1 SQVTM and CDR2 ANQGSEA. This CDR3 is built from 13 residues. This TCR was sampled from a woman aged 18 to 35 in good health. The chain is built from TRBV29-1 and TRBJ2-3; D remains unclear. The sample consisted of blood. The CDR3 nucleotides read TGCAGCGTTGAAGGCGCCGTCACAGAGACGCAGTATTTT. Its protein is CSVEGAVTETQYF.